This T cell receptor (beta chain) was documented in a study of read filtering for tumor transcriptome and immune sequencing (dated by TCRdb to about 2020). The study in broad terms: Of the patients in the cohort, around 17 were male and around 15 were female, and their mean age was around 64 years, with a range of roughly 40 to 80. Per sample, about 4.05 to 10.27 million TCR-region mapped reads were obtained with IR-seq, compared with only about 85 to 1273 with RNA-seq. TCR repertoires obtained by targeted immune repertoire sequencing and by bulk whole-transcriptome sequencing performed on the same bone marrow samples were compared. By revised international staging, eight or nine patients were R-ISS I, about 17 were R-ISS II and about 7 were R-ISS III. Whole-transcriptome libraries were prepared with the TruSeq RNA Access Library Prep Kit after DNase treatment. A main aim was a read-filtering strategy for immune repertoire data, specifically whether clonotypes supported by a single read should be removed. What the research found in general, with its limitations: Clonotypes were captured by IR-seq at much higher depth and more reliably than by RNA-seq, and smaller IR-seq throughput was sufficient for identification of most shared clonotypes. Rather than purified T cells, the sorted CD138-negative fraction was a mixed bone marrow immune population. The correlation between IR-seq and RNA-seq shared clonotype proportions was increased by removal of single-read clonotypes. In IR-seq, approximately 80% of clonotypes but roughly 4% of total reads were represented by single-read clonotypes, whereas in RNA-seq, about 75% of clonotypes and more than 35% of reads were represented by single-read clonotypes.

TCR libraries were constructed from approximately 390 ng RNA using the Immunoverse kit, and molecular barcoded adaptors covering alpha/delta and beta/gamma chains were employed. TCR library preparation used the same RNA that went into transcriptome sequencing. Sequencing of TCR libraries was carried out on an Illumina HiSeq 4000 with 2 x 150 cycles. In the authors' own workflow: With MiXCR, TCR reads were aligned to human V, D, J and C references and assembled into CDR3 clonotypes, with quality filtering and error correction included. Clonotype counts and gene usage diversity were analyzed with the tcR package in R. Raw mapping reads were checked after the RNA-seq reads had been mapped by STAR aligner version 2.5.3a onto the human GRCh37 genome. To test how sequencing depth affected the clonotypes detected, IR-seq fastq files were randomly downsampled with Seqtk 1.3. TCRdb itself trimmed the public reads at Q25 with fastp, ran MiXCR and retained productive beta chains. Duplicate CDR3 protein sequences are folded into a single record with the most common DNA and genes. None of the V and J calls come from the authors' own analysis; TCRdb made them. The sample records 42,000 or so distinct CDR3 sequences, around an eighth of which are singletons. Approximately 31% of the sample is in the top ten clones.

Every patient had bone marrow sampled at the time of active disease. Bone marrow mononuclear cells were isolated by Ficoll-Hypaque density gradient centrifugation. Myeloma plasma cells were removed and CD138-negative cells were obtained by negative selection following labeling with CD138 magnetic microbeads on a MACS separator. The purity of the isolated cells was checked by flow cytometry with CD138 antibodies on an Attune NxT. Total RNA was extracted using TRIzol reagent and was quantified on a NanoDrop spectrophotometer. For each patient, paired RNA-seq and IR-seq were run on the CD138-negative bone marrow sample from that patient. This clonotype has a handful of counts. It lacks a known antigen. No base qualities exist here, and no much larger clone lies one base off it. Its CDR3 holds 13 amino acids, cysteine through phenylalanine. Only the CDR3 region is kept as DNA, spanning 39 bases read in frame from base 1. Germline trimming: 6 bases from V, 5 bases from J; junction bases outside gene matches: 6. CDR1 and CDR2 (SGHRS, YFSETQ) derive from the germline V gene.

Source material: a population of CD138-negative cells sorted from bone marrow. Explained via the paper, the cell subset or site label denotes: bone marrow mononuclear cells depleted of CD138+ plasma/myeloma cells by negative magnetic selection. The TCR originated in a donor over 35 with multiple myeloma. The V and J segments used are TRBV5-1 and TRBJ2-5; 8 junctional bases match TRBD2. This receptor carries the CDR3 CASTLAGGETQYF. The DNA is TGCGCCAGCACCCTAGCGGGCGGGGAGACCCAGTACTTC.